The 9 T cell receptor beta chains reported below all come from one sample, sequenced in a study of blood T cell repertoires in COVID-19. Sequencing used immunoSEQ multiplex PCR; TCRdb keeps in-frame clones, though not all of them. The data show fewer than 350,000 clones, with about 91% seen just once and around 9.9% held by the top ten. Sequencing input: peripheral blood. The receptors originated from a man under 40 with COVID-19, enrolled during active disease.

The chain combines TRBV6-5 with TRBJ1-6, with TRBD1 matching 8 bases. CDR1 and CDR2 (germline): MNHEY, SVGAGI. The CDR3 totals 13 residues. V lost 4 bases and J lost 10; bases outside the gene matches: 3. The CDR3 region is CASSFRGRSPLHF. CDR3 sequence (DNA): TGTGCCAGCAGTTTCAGGGGGCGGTCACCCCTCCACTTT.

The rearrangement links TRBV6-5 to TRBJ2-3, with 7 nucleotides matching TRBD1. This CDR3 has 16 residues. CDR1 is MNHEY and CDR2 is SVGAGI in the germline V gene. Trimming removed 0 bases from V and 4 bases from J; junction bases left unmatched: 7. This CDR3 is CASSYSNPGGADTQYF. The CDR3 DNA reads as TGTGCCAGCAGTTACTCGAATCCAGGGGGTGCAGATACGCAGTATTTT.

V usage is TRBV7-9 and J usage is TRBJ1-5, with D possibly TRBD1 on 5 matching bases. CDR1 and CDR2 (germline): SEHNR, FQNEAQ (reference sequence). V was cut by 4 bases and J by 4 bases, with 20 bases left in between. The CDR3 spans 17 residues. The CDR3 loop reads CASSSIPEGAGNQPQHF. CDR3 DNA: TGTGCCAGCAGCTCAATTCCTGAAGGGGCTGGGAATCAGCCCCAGCATTTT.

The CDR3 here is CASSFGSDNSPLHF. The CDR3 DNA follows: TGTGCCAGCAGCTTTGGCAGCGATAATTCACCCCTCCACTTT. This chain links TRBV7-3 with TRBJ1-6; no definite D call. The V and J ends lost 3 bases and 5 bases respectively, with 8 bases between them. The CDR3 has 14 amino acids. CDR1 and CDR2 (germline): SGHTA, FQGTGA.

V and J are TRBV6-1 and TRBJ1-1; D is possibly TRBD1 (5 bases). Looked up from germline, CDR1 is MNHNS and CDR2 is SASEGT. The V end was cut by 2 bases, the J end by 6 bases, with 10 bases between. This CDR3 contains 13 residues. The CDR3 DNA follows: TGTGCCAGCAGTGAACCTAGGGGCCCTGAAGCTTTCTTT. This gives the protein CASSEPRGPEAFF.

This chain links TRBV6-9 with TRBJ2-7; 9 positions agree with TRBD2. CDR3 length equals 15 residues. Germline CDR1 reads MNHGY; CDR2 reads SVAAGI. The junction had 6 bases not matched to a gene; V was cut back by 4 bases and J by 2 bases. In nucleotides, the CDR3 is TGTGCCAGCAGTTTTAGCGGGGGCCCAACCTACGAGCAGTACTTC. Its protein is CASSFSGGPTYEQYF.

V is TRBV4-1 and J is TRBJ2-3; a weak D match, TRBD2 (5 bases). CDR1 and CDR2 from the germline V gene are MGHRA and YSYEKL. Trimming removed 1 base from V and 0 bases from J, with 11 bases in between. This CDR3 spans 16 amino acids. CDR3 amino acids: CASSQGRGASTDTQYF. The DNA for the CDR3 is TGCGCCAGCAGCCAAGGTCGGGGTGCTAGCACAGATACGCAGTATTTT.

The CDR3, as DNA: TGTGCCAGCAGCACCCAGCGGGAAAATGAGCAGTTCTTC. Its translation is CASSTQRENEQFF. The genes are TRBV7-9 and TRBJ2-1, with 7 bases that match TRBD2. Trimming at V came to 5 bases and at J to 7 bases, leaving 5 bases not matched to a gene. This CDR3 is 13 amino acids long. Germline values: CDR1 SEHNR, CDR2 FQNEAQ (reference sequence).

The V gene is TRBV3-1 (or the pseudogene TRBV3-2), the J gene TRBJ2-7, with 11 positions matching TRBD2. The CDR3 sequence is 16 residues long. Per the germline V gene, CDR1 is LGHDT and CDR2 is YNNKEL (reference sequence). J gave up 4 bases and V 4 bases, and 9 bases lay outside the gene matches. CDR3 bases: TGTGCCAGCAGCCCCTACAGACTAGCGGGGTTTTACGAGCAGTACTTC. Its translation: CASSPYRLAGFYEQYF.